The clone carrying this T cell receptor (beta chain) was seen just once. Its cognate antigen is unknown. The data originate from a study of cytomegalovirus exposure and HLA in healthy donors. Donors were ostensibly healthy at sampling, although undocumented immune exposures were probable. V dropped 1 base and J dropped 6; count of bases not matched to a gene: 7. Germline V gives CDR1 GTSNPN, CDR2 SVGIG (reference sequence). This CDR3 is 14 amino acids long. The study's findings and limits: There were a few CMV-associated chains whose specificity for CMV antigens was confirmed in vitro. Some V segments, TRBV6-2 and TRBV6-3 among them, were indistinguishable and were therefore excluded. Later analysis placed DRB1 highest and HLA-C lowest in TCR association rates, which differed by HLA locus.

PCR involved 60 Vbeta and 13 Jbeta primers. Generated by immunoSEQ multiplex PCR, the TCRdb table keeps only in-frame clones and is missing some. Of over 150,000 clones listed, approximately 78% were seen once; the top ten hold over 10%. The source is a woman in her forties or fifties in good health and CMV-seropositive. V is TRBV30 and J is TRBJ2-3, with 7 bases lining up with TRBD2. The sample consisted of PBMCs. CDR3 protein: CAWSGTAGGDTQYF. The CDR3 nucleotides are TGTGCCTGGAGTGGGACTGCCGGGGGGGATACGCAGTATTTT. Filled out from reference TRBV30 and TRBJ2-3, the complete variable domain reads SQTIHQWPATLVQPVGSPLSLECTVEGTSNPNLYWYRQAAGRGLQLLFYSVGIGQISSEVPQNLSASRPQDRQFILSSKKLLLSDSGFYLCAWSGTAGGDTQYFGPGTRLTVL.